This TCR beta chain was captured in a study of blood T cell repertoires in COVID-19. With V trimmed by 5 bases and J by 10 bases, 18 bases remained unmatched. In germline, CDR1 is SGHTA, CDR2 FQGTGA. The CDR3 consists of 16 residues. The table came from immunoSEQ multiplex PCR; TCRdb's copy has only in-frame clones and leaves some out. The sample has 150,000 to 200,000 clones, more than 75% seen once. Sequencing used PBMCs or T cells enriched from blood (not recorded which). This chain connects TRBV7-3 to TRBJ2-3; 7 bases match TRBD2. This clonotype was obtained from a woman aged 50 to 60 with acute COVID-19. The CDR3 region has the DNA TGTGCCAGCAGCCCCGGGACTACCGTCCTGGGTCGGGCGCAGTATTTT. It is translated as CASSPGTTVLGRAQYF.